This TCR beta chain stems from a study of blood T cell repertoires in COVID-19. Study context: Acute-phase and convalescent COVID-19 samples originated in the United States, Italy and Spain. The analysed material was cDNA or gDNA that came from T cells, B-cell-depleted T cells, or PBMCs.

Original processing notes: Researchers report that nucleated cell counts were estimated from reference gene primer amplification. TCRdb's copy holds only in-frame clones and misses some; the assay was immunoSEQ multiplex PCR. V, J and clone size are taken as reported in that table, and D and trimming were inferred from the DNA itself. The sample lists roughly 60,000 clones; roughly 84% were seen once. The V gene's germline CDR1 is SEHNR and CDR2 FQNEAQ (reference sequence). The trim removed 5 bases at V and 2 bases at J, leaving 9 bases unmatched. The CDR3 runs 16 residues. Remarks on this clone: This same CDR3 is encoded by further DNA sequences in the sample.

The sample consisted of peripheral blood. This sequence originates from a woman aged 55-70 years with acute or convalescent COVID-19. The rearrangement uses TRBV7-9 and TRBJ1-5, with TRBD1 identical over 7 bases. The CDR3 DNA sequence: TGTGCCAGCAGCCCCCTGGGAGGACAGGGCAATCAGCCCCAGCATTTT. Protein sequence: CASSPLGGQGNQPQHF.